The 3 T cell receptor beta chains below all came from one sample that was sequenced in a study of CD8 T cells in ankylosing spondylitis. Study-level results: Roughly 8 highly homologous variants formed a TCR beta motif that appeared characteristic of ankylosing spondylitis blood.

Each CDR3 protein is one row after TCRdb ran MiXCR on the 5' RACE reads. The sample has over 400,000 distinct CDR3 sequences; roughly 27% are singletons. No antigens are known for them. Sequenced input: blood, either unsorted or a sorted T cell fraction (not recorded which). Every receptor here comes from a male donor with ankylosing spondylitis.

The V gene is TRBV2, the J gene TRBJ2-1; 8 bases agree with TRBD2. The CDR3 contains 16 residues. Germline V gives CDR1 SNHLY, CDR2 FYNNEI. V dropped 3 bases and J dropped 0; count of bases not matched to a gene: 4. CDR3 in DNA: TGTGCCAGCAGTGAGCATAGCGGGAACTCCTACAATGAGCAGTTCTTC. Translated: CASSEHSGNSYNEQFF.

In regard to this clonotype: Germline and junction disagree at one end, which may indicate a read error. The rearrangement joins TRBV11-2 to TRBJ2-5; D is unclear. Germline assignment: CDR1 SGHAT and CDR2 FQNNGV. CDR3 size: 15 residues. The CDR3 reads CASSLDGMIQETQYF. In DNA form, the CDR3 reads TGTGCCAGCAGCCTAGACGGCATGATACAAGAGACCCAGTACTTC.

A single count supports this clonotype. The genes are TRBV24-1 and TRBJ2-2; no definite D call. The V gene lost 2 bases and the J gene lost 3 bases, with 9 bases spanning the gap. This CDR3 has 15 amino acids. CDR1 is KGHDR, CDR2 SFDVKD, per germline. CDR3 nucleotides: TGTGCCACCAGTGATTATGGGCCCTACACCGGGGAGCTGTTTTTT. As protein: CATSDYGPYTGELFF.